Listed below are T cell receptor beta chains from one sample, sequenced in a study of shared T cell receptors in the human thymus. Method: immunoSEQ multiplex PCR; TCRdb's copy keeps in-frame clones and lacks some. Of just under 550,000 clones listed, more than 75% are singletons. These data were likewise used in another study, on human thymus T cells.

Material: thymocytes. Receptor source: a boy under two years old with a congenital heart defect. The CDR3 runs from the conserved cysteine through the conserved F or W. D genes are given only for firm matches. The size of a clone is reported for some rows only, either as once, few or many, or as a class for expanded clones.

TRBV18	14	.	.	TRBJ2-1	CASSRPGSYNEQFF	TGTGCCAGCTCACGCCCCGGCTCCTACAATGAGCAGTTCTTC
TRBV10-1	16	.	TRBD2	TRBJ2-7	CAYNPGDPSGCHEQYF	TGCGCCTACAACCCTGGGGACCCTAGCGGGTGCCACGAGCAGTACTTC
TRBV4-3	14	few	TRBD2	TRBJ2-7	CASSQDSGRYEQYF	TGCGCCAGCAGCCAAGATAGCGGGAGGTACGAGCAGTACTTC
TRBV4-3	14	.	.	TRBJ1-2	CASSQGGWRYGYTF	TGCGCCAGCAGCCAAGGAGGGTGGAGATATGGCTACACCTTC
TRBV27	14	once	.	TRBJ2-3	CASSLAGSADTQYF	TGTGCCAGCAGTCTGGCGGGCTCAGCAGATACGCAGTATTTT
TRBV7-9	19	few	TRBD2	TRBJ2-1	CASSLALGRGAPTYNEQFF	TGTGCCAGCAGCTTAGCACTTGGGAGGGGAGCCCCAACCTACAATGAGCAGTTCTTC
TRBV19	15	.	.	TRBJ2-5	CASSIIRTSQETQYF	TGTGCCAGTAGTATAATCAGGACATCACAAGAGACCCAGTACTTC
TRBV4-1	19	.	.	TRBJ2-1	CASSQGESRTANSYNEQFF	TGCGCCAGCAGCCAAGGTGAGAGTAGGACAGCAAACTCCTACAATGAGCAGTTCTTC
TRBV18	16	few	.	TRBJ1-5	CASSLCPTRGNQPQHF	TGTGCCAGCTCACTATGCCCAACCCGGGGCAATCAGCCCCAGCATTTT
TRBV23-1	13	.	.	TRBJ2-7	CASSHHRGGEQYF	TGCGCCAGCAGTCACCACAGGGGGGGAGAGCAGTACTTC